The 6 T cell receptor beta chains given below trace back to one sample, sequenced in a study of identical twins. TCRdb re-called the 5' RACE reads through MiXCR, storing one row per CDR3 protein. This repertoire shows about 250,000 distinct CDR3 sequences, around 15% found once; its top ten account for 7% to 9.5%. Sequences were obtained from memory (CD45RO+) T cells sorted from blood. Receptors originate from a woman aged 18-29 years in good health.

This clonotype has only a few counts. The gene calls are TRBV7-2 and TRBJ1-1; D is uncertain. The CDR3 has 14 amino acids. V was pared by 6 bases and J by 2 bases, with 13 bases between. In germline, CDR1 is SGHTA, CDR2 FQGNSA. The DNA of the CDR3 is TGTGCCAGCAGATTGGACGGATCCAACACTGAAGCTTTCTTT. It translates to CASRLDGSNTEAFF.

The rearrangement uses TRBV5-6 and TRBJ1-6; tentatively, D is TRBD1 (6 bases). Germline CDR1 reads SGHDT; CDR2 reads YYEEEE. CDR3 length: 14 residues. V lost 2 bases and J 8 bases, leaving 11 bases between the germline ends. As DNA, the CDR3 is TGTGCCAGCAGCTTCCGGGACAACGATTCACCCCTCCACTTT. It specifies CASSFRDNDSPLHF.

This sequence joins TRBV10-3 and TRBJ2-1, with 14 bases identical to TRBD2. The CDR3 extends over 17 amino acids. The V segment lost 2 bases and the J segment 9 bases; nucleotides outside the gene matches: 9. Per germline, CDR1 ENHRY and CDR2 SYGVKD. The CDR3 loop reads CAISELRLAGGHSEQFF. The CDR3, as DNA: TGTGCCATCAGTGAGCTCCGACTAGCGGGGGGGCATAGTGAGCAGTTCTTC.

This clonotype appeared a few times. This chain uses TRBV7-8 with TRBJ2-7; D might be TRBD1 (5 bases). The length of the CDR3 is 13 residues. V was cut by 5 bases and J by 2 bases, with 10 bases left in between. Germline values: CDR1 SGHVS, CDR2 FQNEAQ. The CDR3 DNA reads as TGTGCCAGCAGCCAGGGTCTTACCTACGAGCAGTACTTC. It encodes CASSQGLTYEQYF.

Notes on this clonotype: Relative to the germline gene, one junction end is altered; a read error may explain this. CDR3 nucleotides: TGTGCTAGCAGCCCAGGTACCGGGACCCTCAACGAGCAGTACTTC. It is translated as CASSPGTGTLNEQYF. V gene TRBV7-7 combines with J gene TRBJ2-7, with D perhaps being TRBD1 or TRBD2 (5 bases each). CDR1 is SSHAT and CDR2 is FNYEAQ in the germline V gene (reference sequence). The CDR3 runs to 15 residues. Variable domain in full (rest from reference TRBV7-7 and TRBJ2-7): GAGVSQSPRYKVTKRGQDVTLRCDPISSHATLYWYQQALGQGPEFLTYFNYEAQPDKSGLPSDRFSAERPEGSISTLTIQRTEQRDSAMYRCASSPGTGTLNEQYFGPGTRLTVT.

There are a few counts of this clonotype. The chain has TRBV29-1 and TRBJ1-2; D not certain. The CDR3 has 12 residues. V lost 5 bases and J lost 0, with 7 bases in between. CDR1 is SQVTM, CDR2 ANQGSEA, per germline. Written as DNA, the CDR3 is TGCAGCGTTATACACACTAACTATGGCTACACCTTC. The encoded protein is CSVIHTNYGYTF. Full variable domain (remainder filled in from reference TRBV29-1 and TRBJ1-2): SAVISQKPSRDICQRGTSLTIQCQVDSQVTMMFWYRQQPGQSLTLIATANQGSEATYESGFVIDKFPISRPNLTFSTLTVSNMSPEDSSIYLCSVIHTNYGYTFGSGTRLTVV.